The table lists the clone carrying this TCR beta chain with a few counts. A read error is possible here, since a much larger clone lies one base away. These data are taken from a study of neurological immune-mediated disorders. The making of cDNA relied on 5'RACE with 10-nucleotide random UMIs. TCRdb ran MiXCR on the 5' RACE reads and lists one entry per CDR3 protein. The sample holds approximately 60,000 distinct CDR3 sequences, 3.5% to 5% seen once. Trimming stripped 4 bases from V and 2 bases from J, with 13 bases between. Per the germline V gene, CDR1 is SGHRS and CDR2 is YFSETQ. The CDR3 sequence is 15 residues long.

The sample comprised PBMCs. The J gene is TRBJ2-1, the V gene TRBV5-1, with a weak D call TRBD2 (6 bases). The TCR originated in a man in his fifties or sixties with multiple sclerosis. CDR3 DNA: TGCGCCAGCAGCGCGGGACGGGGAACCTACAATGAGCAGTTCTTC. Translation: CASSAGRGTYNEQFF.